One TCR beta chain is described in this entry. Its antigen is as yet unknown. Only in-frame clones appear in the TCRdb table, and some are missing; sequencing was by immunoSEQ multiplex PCR. The data show approximately 260,000 clones, approximately 83% seen once. The data stem from a study of cytomegalovirus exposure and HLA in healthy donors. Findings and caveats of the study: In vitro experiments confirmed that a few CMV-associated chains were specific for CMV antigens.

The CDR3 extends over 14 amino acids. Per the germline V gene, CDR1 is SGHNT and CDR2 is YYREEE (reference sequence). The V and J ends lost 4 bases and 4 bases respectively, with 11 bases between them. This chain uses TRBV5-4 with TRBJ1-4; a possible D gene is TRBD1 (6 bases). The sample comprised PBMCs. The sequence was collected from a woman aged 25 to 39 in good health and CMV-seropositive. The CDR3 DNA follows: TGTGCCAGCAGCCCAGGACAGAGTAATGAAAAACTGTTTTTT. It codes for CASSPGQSNEKLFF.